Shown below are 17 T cell receptor beta chains from a single sample sequenced in a study of blood T cell repertoires in COVID-19. Assay used: immunoSEQ multiplex PCR; TCRdb lists only in-frame clones, some missing. Of some 62,000 clones detected, less than 85% appear once; the ten largest clones hold 18%. The specimen sequenced was peripheral blood. These receptors all come from a man in his 60s with acute or convalescent COVID-19.

V usage is TRBV6-1 and J usage is TRBJ1-5, with D possibly TRBD1 on 5 matching bases. CDR3 size: 16 residues. Per germline, CDR1 MNHNS and CDR2 SASEGT. Trimming removed 4 bases from V and 7 bases from J, with 20 bases in between. CDR3 DNA sequence: TGTGCCAGCAGTGCCACAATGGGGGGATCCGGCCAGCCCCAGCATTTT. This translates into CASSATMGGSGQPQHF.

The genes are TRBV7-6 and TRBJ2-1; 9 nucleotides agree with TRBD2. CDR3 length equals 19 residues. V shed 0 bases, J shed 1 base, and the junction held 10 bases outside the gene matches. Germline V gene lookup returns CDR1 SGHVS and CDR2 FNYEAQ. CDR3 DNA sequence: TGTGCCAGCAGCTTAGCTCCTAGCGGGAACCCGACGTCCTACAATGAGCAGTTCTTC. As protein: CASSLAPSGNPTSYNEQFF.

V is TRBV9 and J is TRBJ2-2, with a possible D match to TRBD1 (5 bases). There are 13 residues in the CDR3. CDR1 SGDLS and CDR2 YYNGEE come from the germline V gene. The V end lost 3 bases, the J end lost 5 bases, and 8 bases lay between the germline ends. The CDR3 coding sequence is TGTGCCAGCAGCGCCTCAGGGACCGGGGAGCTGTTTTTT. Residues: CASSASGTGELFF.

The chain uses TRBV19 and TRBJ2-5; 7 bases are shared with TRBD1. CDR1 and CDR2 from the germline V gene are LNHDA and SQIVND (reference sequence). J gave up 7 bases and V 7 bases, and 3 bases lay outside the gene matches. The CDR3 extends over 11 amino acids. CDR3 DNA sequence: TGTGCCAGTAATGCAGGGGGGACCCAGTACTTC. Encoded protein: CASNAGGTQYF.

J is TRBJ1-5 and V is TRBV5-1; 7 nucleotides align to TRBD1. Germline CDR1 SGHRS, CDR2 YFSETQ. Trimming took 0 bases from V and 3 from J; bases not matched to a gene: 9. The CDR3 runs 17 residues. CDR3 region: CASSLVPSGGNNQPQHF. In nucleotides, the CDR3 is TGCGCCAGCAGCTTGGTACCGTCAGGGGGTAACAATCAGCCCCAGCATTTT.

The chain employs TRBV29-1 and TRBJ1-2; TRBD1 might be the D (6 bases). The CDR3 spans 12 residues. V was cut by 7 bases and J by 2 bases, with 11 bases left in between. Germline V lookup: CDR1 SQVTM, CDR2 ANQGSEA. The chain's CDR3 is CSGTASNYGYTF. The DNA of the CDR3 is TGCAGCGGGACAGCCTCGAACTATGGCTACACCTTC.

The V call is TRBV11-2, the J call TRBJ2-3, with 14 bases that match TRBD2. Trimming took 4 bases from V and 8 from J; bases not matched to a gene: 11. This CDR3 is 17 amino acids long. Per germline, CDR1 SGHAT and CDR2 FQNNGV. The CDR3 DNA reads TGTGCCAGCAGCTCTGTCCCGGGACTAGCGGGAGTACGTACGCAGTATTTT. Amino acids: CASSSVPGLAGVRTQYF.

This chain connects TRBV5-6 to TRBJ1-6, with 7 nucleotides matching TRBD1. V lost 4 bases, J lost 2 bases, and 6 bases stayed unmatched. The CDR3 covers 16 residues. Germline lookup yields CDR1 SGHDT and CDR2 YYEEEE. CDR3 sequence reads: CASSGTGVTYNSPLHF. CDR3 sequence (DNA): TGTGCCAGCAGCGGTACAGGGGTTACCTATAATTCACCCCTCCACTTT.

For the CDR3, the DNA is TGTGCCAGCAGCTTCAGCGGGAGGAATGAGCAGTTCTTC. This sequence encodes CASSFSGRNEQFF. The J gene is TRBJ2-1, the V gene TRBV9, with 9 bases that match TRBD2. V lost 4 bases and J lost 7; bases outside the gene matches: 3. The CDR3 consists of 13 residues. Germline values: CDR1 SGDLS, CDR2 YYNGEE. The entire variable domain, with the rest obtained from reference TRBV9 and TRBJ2-1, is as follows: DSGVTQTPKHLITATGQRVTLRCSPRSGDLSVYWYQQSLDQGLQFLIQYYNGEERAKGNILERFSAQQFPDLHSELNLSSLELGDSALYFCASSFSGRNEQFFGPGTRLTVL.

The chain joins TRBV7-6 to TRBJ1-1; D not certain. Germline V gives CDR1 SGHVS, CDR2 FNYEAQ. V was trimmed by 4 bases and J by 0 bases, leaving 12 bases between them. The CDR3 is made up of 15 amino acids. The CDR3 loop reads CASSSYGLMNTEAFF. As DNA, the CDR3 is TGTGCCAGCAGCTCTTACGGGTTGATGAACACTGAAGCTTTCTTT.

J is TRBJ2-2 and V is TRBV5-1; 10 bases agree with TRBD1. This CDR3 is built from 14 residues. The germline CDR1 and CDR2 sequences are SGHRS and YFSETQ. V lost 4 bases and J lost 6; bases outside the gene matches: 3. The CDR3 DNA sequence: TGCGCCAGCAGCAGAGGACAGGGGGCCGGGGAGCTGTTTTTT. Translating gives CASSRGQGAGELFF.

The rearrangement links TRBV5-1 to TRBJ2-7, with 8 positions matching TRBD1. The CDR3 consists of 14 residues. Germline-derived CDR1 and CDR2 are SGHRS and YFSETQ. V lost 6 bases to trimming and J lost 4 bases; unmatched junction nucleotides: 9. CDR3 bases: TGCGCCAGCAAATTGCAGGGGGCAGGGTACGAGCAGTACTTC. Translation: CASKLQGAGYEQYF.

The chain recombines TRBV19 with TRBJ1-4; D not certain. Germline V gene lookup returns CDR1 LNHDA and CDR2 SQIVND (reference sequence). CDR3 size: 14 residues. Trimming removed 9 bases at V and 0 bases at J, with 11 bases between. The CDR3 DNA is TGTGCCAGCCGCCAAGGAGCAACTAATGAAAAACTGTTTTTT. It is translated as CASRQGATNEKLFF.

This chain links TRBV19 with TRBJ2-7; 9 nucleotides line up with TRBD2. The length of the CDR3 is 16 residues. V trimming: 5 bases; J trimming: 6 bases; junction bases outside the gene matches: 14. From germline, CDR1 is LNHDA and CDR2 SQIVND (reference sequence). This chain's CDR3 is CASSRGRGYLLGEQYF. CDR3 in DNA: TGTGCCAGTAGTCGCGGGAGGGGATACCTACTCGGCGAGCAGTACTTC.

A remark on this clone: Mismatch with germline at one junction end may stem from a read error. The chain employs TRBV29-1 and TRBJ1-1, with D unclear. This CDR3 comprises 9 residues. CDR1 is SQVTM, CDR2 ANQGSEA, per germline. CDR3 sequence reads: CSVGAFETF. The CDR3 coding sequence is TGCAGCGTTGGGGCCTTTGAAACCTTT.

The chain joins TRBV5-6 to TRBJ2-5; D is undetermined. The CDR3 is 14 amino acids. Per germline, CDR1 SGHDT and CDR2 YYEEEE. Trimming removed 0 bases at V and 7 bases at J, with 13 bases between. CDR3 sequence reads: CASSLVEAPRTQYF. As DNA, the CDR3 is TGTGCCAGCAGCTTGGTTGAGGCGCCTCGGACCCAGTACTTC.

This clone appeared a single time. This chain links TRBV19 with TRBJ2-1, with TRBD2 matching 9 bases. The CDR3 sequence is 16 residues long. J lost 9 bases, V lost 4 bases, and 13 bases had no gene match. Germline CDR1 and CDR2: LNHDA and SQIVND (reference sequence). The CDR3: CASSTNLAGVRAEQFF. The CDR3 coding sequence is TGTGCCAGTAGTACTAATTTAGCGGGAGTTCGGGCTGAGCAGTTCTTC.